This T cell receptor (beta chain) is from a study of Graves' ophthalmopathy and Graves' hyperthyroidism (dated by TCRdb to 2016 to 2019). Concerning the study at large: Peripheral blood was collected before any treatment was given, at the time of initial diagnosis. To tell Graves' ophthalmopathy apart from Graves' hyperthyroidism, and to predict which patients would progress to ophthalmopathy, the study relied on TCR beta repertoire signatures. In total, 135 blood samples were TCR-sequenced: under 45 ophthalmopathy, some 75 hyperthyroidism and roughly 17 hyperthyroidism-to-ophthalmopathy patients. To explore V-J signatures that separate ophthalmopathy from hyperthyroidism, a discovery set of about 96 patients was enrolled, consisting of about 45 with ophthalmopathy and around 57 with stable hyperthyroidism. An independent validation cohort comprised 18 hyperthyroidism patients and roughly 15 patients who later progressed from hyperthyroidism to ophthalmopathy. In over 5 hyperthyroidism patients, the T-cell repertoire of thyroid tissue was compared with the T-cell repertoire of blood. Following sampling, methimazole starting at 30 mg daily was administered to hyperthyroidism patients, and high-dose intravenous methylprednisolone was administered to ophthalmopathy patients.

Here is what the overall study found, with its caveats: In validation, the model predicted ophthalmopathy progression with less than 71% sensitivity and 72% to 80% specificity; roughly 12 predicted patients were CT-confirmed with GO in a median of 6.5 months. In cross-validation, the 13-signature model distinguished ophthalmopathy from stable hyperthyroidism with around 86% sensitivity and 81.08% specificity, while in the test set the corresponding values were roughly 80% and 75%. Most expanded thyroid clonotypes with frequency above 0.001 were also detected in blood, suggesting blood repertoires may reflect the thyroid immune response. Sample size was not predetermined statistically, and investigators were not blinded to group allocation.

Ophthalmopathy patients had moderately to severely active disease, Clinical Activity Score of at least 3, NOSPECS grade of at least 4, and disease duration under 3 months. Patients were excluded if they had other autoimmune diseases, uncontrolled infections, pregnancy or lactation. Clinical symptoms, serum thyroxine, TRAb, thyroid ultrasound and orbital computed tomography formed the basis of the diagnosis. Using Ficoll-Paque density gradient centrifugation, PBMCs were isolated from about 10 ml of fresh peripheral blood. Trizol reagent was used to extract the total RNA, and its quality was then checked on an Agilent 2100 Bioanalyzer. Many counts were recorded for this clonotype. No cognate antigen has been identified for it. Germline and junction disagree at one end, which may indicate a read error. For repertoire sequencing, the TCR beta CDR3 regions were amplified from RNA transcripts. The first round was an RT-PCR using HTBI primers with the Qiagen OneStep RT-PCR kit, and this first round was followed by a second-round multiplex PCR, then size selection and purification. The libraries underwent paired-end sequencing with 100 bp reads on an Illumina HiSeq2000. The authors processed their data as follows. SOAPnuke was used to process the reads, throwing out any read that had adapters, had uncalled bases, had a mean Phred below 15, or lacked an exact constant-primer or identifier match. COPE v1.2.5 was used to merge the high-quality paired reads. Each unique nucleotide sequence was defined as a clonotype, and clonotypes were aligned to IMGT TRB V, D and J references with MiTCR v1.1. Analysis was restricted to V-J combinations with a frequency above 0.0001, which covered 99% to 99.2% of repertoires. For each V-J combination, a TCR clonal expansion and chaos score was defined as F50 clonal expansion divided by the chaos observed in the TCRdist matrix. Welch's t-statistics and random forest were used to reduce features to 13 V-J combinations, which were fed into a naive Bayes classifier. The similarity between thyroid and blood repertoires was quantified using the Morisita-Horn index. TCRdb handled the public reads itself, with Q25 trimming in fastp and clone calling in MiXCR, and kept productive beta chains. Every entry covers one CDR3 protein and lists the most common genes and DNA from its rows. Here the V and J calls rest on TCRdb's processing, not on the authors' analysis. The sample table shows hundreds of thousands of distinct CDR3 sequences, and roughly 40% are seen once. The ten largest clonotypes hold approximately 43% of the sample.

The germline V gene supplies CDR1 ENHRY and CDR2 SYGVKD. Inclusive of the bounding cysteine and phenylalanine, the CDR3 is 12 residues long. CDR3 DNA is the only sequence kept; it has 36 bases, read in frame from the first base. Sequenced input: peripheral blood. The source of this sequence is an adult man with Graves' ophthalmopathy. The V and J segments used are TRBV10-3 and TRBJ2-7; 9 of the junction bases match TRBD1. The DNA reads TGTGCCATCAGAGATACAGGGGGCGCGACGATGTTC. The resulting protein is CAIRDTGGATMF.